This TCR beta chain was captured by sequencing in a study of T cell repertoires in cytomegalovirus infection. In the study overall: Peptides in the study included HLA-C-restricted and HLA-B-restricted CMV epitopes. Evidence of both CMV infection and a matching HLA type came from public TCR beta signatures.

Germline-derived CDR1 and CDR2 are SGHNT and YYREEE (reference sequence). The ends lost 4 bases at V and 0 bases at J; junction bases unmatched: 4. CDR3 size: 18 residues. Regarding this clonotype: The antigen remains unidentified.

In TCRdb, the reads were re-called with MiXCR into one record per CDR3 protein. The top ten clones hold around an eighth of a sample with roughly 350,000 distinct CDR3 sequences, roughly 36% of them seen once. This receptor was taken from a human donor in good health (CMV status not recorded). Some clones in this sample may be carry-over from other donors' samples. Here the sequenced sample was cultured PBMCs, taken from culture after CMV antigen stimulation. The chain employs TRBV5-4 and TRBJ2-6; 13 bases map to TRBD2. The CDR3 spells CASSRGTSGDSGANVLTF. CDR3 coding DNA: TGTGCCAGCAGCCGGGGGACTAGCGGGGACTCTGGGGCCAACGTCCTGACTTTC.